Presented here are 27 T cell receptor beta chains from one specimen sequenced in a study of cytomegalovirus exposure and HLA in healthy donors. Both 60 Vbeta primers and 13 Jbeta primers went into the PCR. Libraries were prepared by immunoSEQ multiplex PCR; TCRdb keeps only in-frame clonotypes and omits some of them. The sample holds about 94,000 clones; roughly four fifths are singletons and the top ten take about 9.4%. What was sequenced was PBMCs. These receptors originate from a human donor in good health.

V gene TRBV11-3 combines with J gene TRBJ2-5, with 7 bases identical to TRBD2. V was pared by 4 bases and J by 4 bases, with 3 bases of the junction left unmatched. This CDR3 has 13 amino acids. Germline V gene sequence: CDR1 SGHNT, CDR2 YENEEA. The CDR3 DNA sequence: TGTGCCAGCAGCTCGACTAGCCGAGAGACCCAGTACTTC. This codes for CASSSTSRETQYF.

The V and J genes are TRBV5-6 and TRBJ2-2; D is uncertain. CDR1 SGHDT and CDR2 YYEEEE come from the germline V gene. The germline V and J ends were trimmed by 2 bases and 7 bases, with 12 bases remaining between them. The CDR3 loop spans 14 amino acids. DNA of the CDR3: TGTGCCAGCAGCTTTAGCAGACGCGGCGGGGAGCTGTTTTTT. Translation: CASSFSRRGGELFF.

CDR3 loop: CASSPRLAGSYEQYF. In DNA, the CDR3 is TGTGCCAGCTCACCCCGACTAGCGGGATCCTACGAGCAGTACTTC. The chain joins TRBV18 to TRBJ2-7; TRBD2 matches 11 bases. Germline-derived CDR1 and CDR2 are KGHSH and LQKENI. The trim removed 3 bases at V and 1 base at J, leaving 2 bases unmatched. There are 15 residues in the CDR3.

The rearrangement uses TRBV5-4 and TRBJ2-3, with D possibly matching TRBD1 (6 bases). From germline, CDR1 is SGHNT and CDR2 YYREEE (reference sequence). V gave up 3 bases and J gave up 4 bases, with 18 bases separating them. This CDR3 has 16 residues. Here the CDR3 reads CASSYIQGWSSDTQYF. The CDR3 nucleotides are TGTGCCAGCAGCTACATACAGGGCTGGTCTTCAGATACGCAGTATTTT.

This chain connects TRBV19 to TRBJ2-1; D is perhaps TRBD2 (5 bases). Germline CDR1 and CDR2: LNHDA and SQIVND (reference sequence). The CDR3 is 14 amino acids. V dropped 3 bases and J dropped 7 bases, with 13 bases sitting between them. The CDR3 nucleotides are TGTGCCAGTAGTATTGGCGCCCCGGGGAATGAGCAGTTCTTC. This gives the protein CASSIGAPGNEQFF. Filled out from reference TRBV19 and TRBJ2-1, the complete variable domain reads DGGITQSPKYLFRKEGQNVTLSCEQNLNHDAMYWYRQDPGQGLRLIYYSQIVNDFQKGDIAEGYSVSREKKESFPLTVTSAQKNPTAFYLCASSIGAPGNEQFFGPGTRLTVL.

This rearrangement joins TRBV5-1 to TRBJ2-3; a possible D gene is TRBD2 (5 bases). The V gene lost 0 bases and the J gene lost 4 bases, with 9 bases spanning the gap. The CDR3 extends over 14 amino acids. Germline CDR1 and CDR2: SGHRS and YFSETQ. CDR3 nucleotides: TGCGCCAGCAGCTTGGCAGCGGTCCCAGATACGCAGTATTTT. Residues: CASSLAAVPDTQYF.

This rearrangement joins TRBV4-2 to TRBJ2-4; 10 nucleotides match TRBD2. This CDR3 spans 21 amino acids. Germline assignment: CDR1 LGHNA and CDR2 YNFKEQ. V dropped 2 bases and J dropped 1; count of bases not matched to a gene: 17. The CDR3 nucleotides are TGTGCCAGCAGCCAAAAGAGGGGGGGCGGGCTAGCGGGAGTCGCCAAAAACATTCAGTACTTC. It yields the protein CASSQKRGGGLAGVAKNIQYF.

The chain links TRBV2 to TRBJ2-3; 12 positions match TRBD2. The CDR3 loop spans 16 amino acids. After removal of 6 bases from V and 0 bases from J, the junction contained 4 bases not matched to a gene. The germline gives CDR1 SNHLY, CDR2 FYNNEI. The CDR3 protein is CASSSSGRASTDTQYF. The CDR3 DNA sequence: TGTGCCAGCAGCTCTAGCGGGAGGGCCAGCACAGATACGCAGTATTTT.

The CDR3 loop is CASSLGAAGEAFF. The CDR3, as DNA: TGTGCCAGCAGCTTAGGGGCGGCAGGGGAGGCTTTCTTT. This chain joins TRBV7-8 and TRBJ1-1; D may be TRBD1 (6 bases). Between the trimmed V and J ends, which lost 1 base and 11 bases, there was a span of 14 bases. Germline V gene lookup returns CDR1 SGHVS and CDR2 FQNEAQ. CDR3 size: 13 residues.

The rearrangement links TRBV9 to TRBJ1-1; no clear D. Between the trimmed V and J ends, which lost 6 bases and 5 bases, there was a span of 17 bases. From germline, CDR1 is SGDLS and CDR2 YYNGEE. CDR3 length: 14 residues. CDR3 region: CASTHGEGGTEAFF. In DNA, the CDR3 is TGTGCCAGCACCCACGGAGAGGGAGGGACTGAAGCTTTCTTT.

This clone has just one count. The chain combines TRBV28 with TRBJ2-1; D call uncertain. From germline, CDR1 is MDHEN and CDR2 SYDVKM. The CDR3 runs to 18 residues. Trimming removed 8 bases from V and 4 bases from J, with 27 bases in between. In nucleotides, the CDR3 is TGTGCCAGCCGTCTCCCCACTCATACAGTAGGATTTTACAATGAGCAGTTCTTC. Its protein is CASRLPTHTVGFYNEQFF.

The CDR3: CASSPRAGGYYNEQFF. The CDR3 DNA follows: TGTGCCAGCAGTCCCAGAGCGGGGGGCTACTACAATGAGCAGTTCTTC. This chain connects TRBV25-1 to TRBJ2-1; 9 bases match TRBD2. CDR3 length equals 16 residues. V lost 5 bases, J lost 3 bases, and 8 bases stayed unmatched. In germline, CDR1 is MGHDK, CDR2 SYGVNS.

This clone was seen only once. The chain has TRBV10-3 and TRBJ2-1; tentatively, D is TRBD1 (6 bases). The CDR3 loop spans 13 amino acids. The V gene lost 3 bases and the J gene lost 9 bases, with 12 bases spanning the gap. Germline V gene lookup returns CDR1 ENHRY and CDR2 SYGVKD. The chain's CDR3 is CAISDRGLGEQFF. The CDR3 DNA reads TGTGCCATCAGTGACAGGGGTTTAGGTGAGCAGTTCTTC.

The CDR3 reads CASRLGRGTGFRSYEQYF. Written as DNA, the CDR3 is TGTGCAAGTCGCTTAGGGCGAGGGACAGGGTTTAGGTCCTACGAGCAGTACTTC. This sequence joins TRBV12-2 and TRBJ2-7; the D call of TRBD1 is as the table states it, not checked on the DNA. TRBV12-2 is a pseudogene locus. The CDR3 covers 18 residues.

CDR3 loop: CASSISGNYGYTF. DNA for the CDR3: TGTGCCAGTAGTATATCGGGTAACTATGGCTACACCTTC. The chain couples TRBV19 to TRBJ1-2; no clear D. The CDR3 totals 13 residues. V was clipped by 2 bases and J by 1 base, with 5 bases between them. The germline gives CDR1 LNHDA, CDR2 SQIVND (reference sequence).

V is TRBV7-2 and J is TRBJ1-2; D gene uncertain. The CDR3 contains 15 residues. CDR1 SGHTA and CDR2 FQGNSA come from the germline V gene. The V end lost 2 bases, the J end lost 8 bases, and 18 bases lay between the germline ends. The CDR3 is CASSLSQDSRRGYTF. The CDR3 DNA sequence: TGTGCCAGCAGCTTAAGTCAGGACTCCCGGAGGGGCTACACCTTC.

DNA of the CDR3: TGTGCCAGCTCGCCGCGACAGGGACAAGAGACCCAGTACTTC. Residues: CASSPRQGQETQYF. The chain couples TRBV18 to TRBJ2-5; 7 bases align to TRBD1. Germline CDR1 KGHSH, CDR2 LQKENI. V lost 6 bases and J lost 2; bases outside the gene matches: 6. The CDR3 length is 14 residues. The full variable domain, rest sourced from reference TRBV18 and TRBJ2-5, is NAGVMQNPRHLVRRRGQEARLRCSPMKGHSHVYWYRQLPEEGLKFMVYLQKENIIDESGMPKERFSAEFPKEGPSILRIQQVVRGDSAAYFCASSPRQGQETQYFGPGTRLLVL.

In regard to this clone: Other DNA sequences in the sample encode the same CDR3. V gene TRBV5-1 combines with J gene TRBJ2-5; D gene uncertain. CDR1 is SGHRS and CDR2 is YFSETQ in the germline V gene. Trimming cost V 0 bases and J 2 bases, with 5 bases left between them. There are 13 residues in the CDR3. In nucleotides, the CDR3 is TGCGCCAGCAGCTTGGTTCCTCAAGAGACCCAGTACTTC. This codes for CASSLVPQETQYF.

The chain carries TRBV7-9 and TRBJ2-1; 12 nucleotides match TRBD2. The V gene's germline CDR1 is SEHNR and CDR2 FQNEAQ (reference sequence). This CDR3 has 17 amino acids. Trimming took 5 bases from V and 0 from J; bases not matched to a gene: 5. In DNA form, the CDR3 reads TGTGCCAGCAGCCGGACTAGCGGGACCTTCTCCTACAATGAGCAGTTCTTC. Translating it yields CASSRTSGTFSYNEQFF. Full variable domain (missing parts from reference TRBV7-9 and TRBJ2-1): DTGVSQNPRHKITKRGQNVTFRCDPISEHNRLYWYRQTLGQGPEFLTYFQNEAQLEKSRLLSDRFSAERPKGSFSTLEIQRTEQGDSAMYLCASSRTSGTFSYNEQFFGPGTRLTVL.

The rearrangement uses TRBV19 and TRBJ2-1; 9 positions match TRBD2. Trimming cost V 7 bases and J 0 bases; bases outside gene matches: 13. Germline loops: CDR1 LNHDA, CDR2 SQIVND (reference sequence). The CDR3 spans 18 residues. The CDR3 DNA reads as TGTGCCAGTACCCCCCGAGCGGGGGGCACTAGCTCCTACAATGAGCAGTTCTTC. Residues: CASTPRAGGTSSYNEQFF.

This chain connects TRBV7-8 to TRBJ2-1; D perhaps matches TRBD1 (5 bases). Trimming removed 5 bases at V and 7 bases at J, with 9 bases between. CDR1 SGHVS and CDR2 FQNEAQ come from the germline V gene. The CDR3 has 12 amino acids. The CDR3 here is CASSPSGNEQFF. CDR3 bases: TGTGCCAGCAGCCCCTCAGGGAATGAGCAGTTCTTC.

This chain links TRBV14 with TRBJ2-1; a weak D match, TRBD2 (6 bases). Germline V CDR1 and CDR2: SGHDN, FVKESK. This CDR3 has 16 amino acids. V was trimmed by 4 bases and J by 1 base, leaving 14 bases between them. CDR3 bases: TGTGCCAGCAGCCGCCCGATGGACTATTCCTACAATGAGCAGTTCTTC. It encodes CASSRPMDYSYNEQFF.

The chain couples TRBV7-9 to TRBJ1-2, with TRBD1 identical over 9 bases. Germline trimming cut 3 bases from V and 0 bases from J; bases unmatched to any gene: 11. The CDR3 covers 18 residues. Germline CDR1 and CDR2: SEHNR and FQNEAQ (reference sequence). The CDR3: CASSFYWTGVRANYGYTF. The CDR3 DNA is TGTGCCAGCAGCTTTTACTGGACAGGGGTAAGAGCTAACTATGGCTACACCTTC.

V is TRBV7-2 and J is TRBJ1-5; a possible D gene is TRBD1 (5 bases). CDR3 length equals 14 residues. V was cut by 3 bases and J by 2 bases, with 8 bases left in between. The germline CDR1 and CDR2 sequences are SGHTA and FQGNSA. The CDR3 nucleotides are TGTGCCAGCAGCTTTGAACAGGGCAATCAGCCCCAGCATTTT. Translation gives CASSFEQGNQPQHF.

This clone occurred once. The chain recombines TRBV7-2 with TRBJ2-2, with TRBD2 identical over 10 bases. The CDR3 sequence is 16 residues long. The V and J ends lost 0 bases and 7 bases, in that order; junction bases with no gene match: 5. Germline V gene lookup returns CDR1 SGHTA and CDR2 FQGNSA. The CDR3 sequence: CASSLAASGGVGELFF. CDR3 nucleotides: TGTGCCAGCAGCTTAGCGGCTAGCGGGGGAGTCGGGGAGCTGTTTTTT.

The rearrangement links TRBV7-2 to TRBJ2-5; TRBD2 aligns across 11 bases. The J call is doubtful: the DNA matches TRBJ2-7 better. This CDR3 comprises 15 residues. Germline loops: CDR1 SGHTA, CDR2 FQGNSA. DNA of the CDR3: TGTGCCAGCAGCTCCTACAAGACTAGCGGGGACGAGCAGTACTTC. It codes for CASSSYKTSGDEQYF.

The chain employs TRBV28 and TRBJ1-5; the match to TRBD1 covers 8 bases. Trimming cost V 3 bases and J 5 bases; bases outside gene matches: 9. The CDR3 is 16 amino acids. The germline gives CDR1 MDHEN, CDR2 SYDVKM. CDR3 sequence reads: CASSFYANRGDQPQHF. CDR3 in DNA: TGTGCCAGCAGTTTTTACGCCAACAGGGGGGATCAGCCCCAGCATTTT.